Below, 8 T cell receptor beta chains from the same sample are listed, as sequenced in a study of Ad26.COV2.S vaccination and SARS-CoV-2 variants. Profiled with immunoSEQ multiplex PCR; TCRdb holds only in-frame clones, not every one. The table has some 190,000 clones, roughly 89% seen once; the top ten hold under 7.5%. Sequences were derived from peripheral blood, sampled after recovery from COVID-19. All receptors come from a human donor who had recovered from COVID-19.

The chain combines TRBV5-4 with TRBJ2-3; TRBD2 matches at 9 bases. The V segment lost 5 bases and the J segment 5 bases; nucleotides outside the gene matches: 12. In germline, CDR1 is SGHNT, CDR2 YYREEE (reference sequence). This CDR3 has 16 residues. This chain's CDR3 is CASSILGGRAEDTQYF. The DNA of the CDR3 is TGTGCCAGCAGTATCCTCGGCGGGAGGGCCGAAGATACGCAGTATTTT.

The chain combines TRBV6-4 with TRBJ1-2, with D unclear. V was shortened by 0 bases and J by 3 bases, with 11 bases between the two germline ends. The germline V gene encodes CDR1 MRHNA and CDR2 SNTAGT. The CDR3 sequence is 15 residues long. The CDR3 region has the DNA TGTGCCAGCAGTGACTCGGCACGCCTCGACTATGGCTACACCTTC. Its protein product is CASSDSARLDYGYTF.

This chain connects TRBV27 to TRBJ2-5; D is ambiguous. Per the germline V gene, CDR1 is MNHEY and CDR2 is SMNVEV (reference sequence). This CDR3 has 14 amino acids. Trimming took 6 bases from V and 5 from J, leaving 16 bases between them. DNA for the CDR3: TGTGCCAGCAGGGGCGGCTGGCTATGGGAGACCCAGTACTTC. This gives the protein CASRGGWLWETQYF.

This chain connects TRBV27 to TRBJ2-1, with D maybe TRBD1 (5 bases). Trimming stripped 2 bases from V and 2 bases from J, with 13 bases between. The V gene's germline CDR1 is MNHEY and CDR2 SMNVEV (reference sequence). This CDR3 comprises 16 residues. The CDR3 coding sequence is TGTGCCAGCAGTTTAGTTCAGGGCAGCCCCTACAATGAGCAGTTCTTC. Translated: CASSLVQGSPYNEQFF.

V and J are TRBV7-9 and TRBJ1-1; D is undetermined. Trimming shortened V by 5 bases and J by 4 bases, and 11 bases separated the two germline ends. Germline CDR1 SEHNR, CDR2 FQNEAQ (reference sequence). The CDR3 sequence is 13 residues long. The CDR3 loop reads CASSPPGITEAFF. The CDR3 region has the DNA TGTGCCAGCAGCCCCCCCGGAATCACTGAAGCTTTCTTT.

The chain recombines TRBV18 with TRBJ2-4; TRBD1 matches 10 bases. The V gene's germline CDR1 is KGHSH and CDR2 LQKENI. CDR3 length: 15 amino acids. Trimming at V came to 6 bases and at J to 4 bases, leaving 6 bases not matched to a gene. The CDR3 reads CASSLGTGAKNIQYF. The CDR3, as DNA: TGTGCCAGCTCCTTAGGGACAGGGGCTAAAAACATTCAGTACTTC.

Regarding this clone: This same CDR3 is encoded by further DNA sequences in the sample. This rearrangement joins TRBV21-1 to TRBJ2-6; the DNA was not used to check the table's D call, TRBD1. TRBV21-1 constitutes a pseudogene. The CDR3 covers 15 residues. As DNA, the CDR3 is TGTGCCAGCAGCCTGCAGGGGGCTGGGGCCAACGTCCTGACTTTC. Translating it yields CASSLQGAGANVLTF.

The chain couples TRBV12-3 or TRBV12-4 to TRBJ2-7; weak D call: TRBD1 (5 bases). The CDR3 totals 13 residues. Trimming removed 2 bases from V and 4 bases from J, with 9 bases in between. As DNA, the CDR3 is TGTGCCAGCAGTTTACAAGGGGATTACGAGCAGTACTTC. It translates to CASSLQGDYEQYF.